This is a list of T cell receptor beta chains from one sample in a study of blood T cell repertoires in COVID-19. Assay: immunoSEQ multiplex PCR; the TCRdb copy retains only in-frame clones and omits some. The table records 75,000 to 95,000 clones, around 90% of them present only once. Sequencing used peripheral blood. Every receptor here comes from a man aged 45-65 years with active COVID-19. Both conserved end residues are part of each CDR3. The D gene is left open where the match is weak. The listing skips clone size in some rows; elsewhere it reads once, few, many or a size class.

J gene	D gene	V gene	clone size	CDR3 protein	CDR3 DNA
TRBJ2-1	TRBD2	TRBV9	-	CASSPRGILAGADEQFF	TGTGCCAGCAGCCCACGAGGAATACTAGCGGGAGCTGATGAGCAGTTCTTC
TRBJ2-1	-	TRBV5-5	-	CASSLPLVVYNEQFF	TGTGCCAGCAGCTTGCCCCTAGTGGTCTACAATGAGCAGTTCTTC
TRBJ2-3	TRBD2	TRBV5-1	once	CASSLMLAGGSDTQYF	TGCGCCAGCAGCTTGATGCTAGCGGGAGGATCAGATACGCAGTATTTT
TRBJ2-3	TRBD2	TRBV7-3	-	CASSLTAVLAGATYSTDTQYF	TGTGCCAGCAGCTTAACGGCGGTCCTAGCGGGGGCTACTTATAGCACAGATACGCAGTATTTT
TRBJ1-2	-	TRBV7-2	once	CASSSREGSHGYTF	TGTGCCAGCAGCTCCCGGGAGGGATCCCATGGCTACACCTTC
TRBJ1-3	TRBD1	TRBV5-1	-	CASSFGTGGGNTIYF	TGCGCCAGCAGCTTTGGGACAGGAGGGGGAAACACCATATATTTT
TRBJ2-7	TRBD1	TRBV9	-	CASSHRQGAFAYEQYF	TGTGCCAGCAGTCATAGACAGGGGGCATTCGCCTACGAGCAGTACTTC
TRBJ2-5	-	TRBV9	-	CASSQNPTGRETQYF	TGTGCCAGCAGCCAAAACCCGACAGGTCGAGAGACCCAGTACTTC
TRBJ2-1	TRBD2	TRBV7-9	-	CASSLSLAGAYNEQFF	TGTGCCAGCAGCTTATCACTAGCGGGGGCTTACAATGAGCAGTTCTTC
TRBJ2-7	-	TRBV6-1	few	CASSVLWSGAVYEQYF	TGTGCCAGCAGTGTGCTTTGGTCAGGGGCAGTCTACGAGCAGTACTTC
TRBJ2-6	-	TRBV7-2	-	CASSRILSGANVLTF	TGTGCCAGCAGCCGCATACTCTCTGGGGCCAACGTCCTGACTTTC
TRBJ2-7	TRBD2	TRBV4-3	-	CASSQDFLAGVNEQYF	TGCGCCAGCAGCCAAGATTTTCTAGCGGGAGTCAACGAGCAGTACTTC
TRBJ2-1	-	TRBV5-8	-	CASSLGLAIDNEQFF	TGTGCCAGCAGCTTGGGACTCGCGATTGACAATGAGCAGTTCTTC
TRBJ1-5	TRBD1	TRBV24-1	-	CATSESTGNNQPQHF	TGTGCCACCAGTGAGTCGACAGGGAACAATCAGCCCCAGCATTTT
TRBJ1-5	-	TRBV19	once	CASSIDGQNNQPQHF	TGTGCCAGTAGTATAGATGGGCAGAACAATCAGCCCCAGCATTTT
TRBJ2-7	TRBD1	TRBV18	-	CASSPRTGVYEQYF	TGTGCCAGCTCACCACGCACAGGGGTCTACGAGCAGTACTTC
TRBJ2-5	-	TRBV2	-	CASSEQGRTQYF	TGTGCCAGCAGTGAACAGGGGCGGACCCAGTACTTC
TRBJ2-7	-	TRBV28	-	CASDGGGSSYEQYF	TGTGCCAGCGATGGGGGCGGGAGCTCCTACGAGCAGTACTTC
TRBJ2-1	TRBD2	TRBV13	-	CASSRLAGVGAYNEQFF	TGTGCCAGCAGTCGACTAGCGGGAGTGGGAGCCTACAATGAGCAGTTCTTC
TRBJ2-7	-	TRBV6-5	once	CASSRLQARIYEQYF	TGTGCCAGCAGCAGGTTACAGGCTCGAATCTACGAGCAGTACTTC
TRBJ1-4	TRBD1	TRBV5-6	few	CASSLWGSGQVEKLFF	TGTGCCAGCAGCTTGTGGGGCTCGGGACAGGTCGAAAAACTGTTTTTT
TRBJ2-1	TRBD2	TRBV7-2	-	CASSMTSGRDNEQFF	TGTGCCAGCAGCATGACTAGCGGGAGGGACAATGAGCAGTTCTTC
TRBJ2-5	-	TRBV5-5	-	CASGNRDETQYF	TGTGCCAGCGGGAACAGGGATGAGACCCAGTACTTC
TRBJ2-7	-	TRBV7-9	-	CASSFGGTARYEQYF	TGTGCCAGCAGCTTCGGGGGAACAGCACGGTACGAGCAGTACTTC
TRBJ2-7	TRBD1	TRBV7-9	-	CASSGLGQVF	TGTGCCAGCAGCGGATTGGGACAGGTCTTC
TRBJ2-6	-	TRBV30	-	CAWLRLPGANVLTF	TGTGCCTGGTTACGGTTACCTGGGGCCAACGTCCTGACTTTC
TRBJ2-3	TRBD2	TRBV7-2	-	CASRPLAGGRASTDTQYF	TGTGCCAGCAGGCCTCTAGCGGGAGGTCGGGCTAGCACAGATACGCAGTATTTT
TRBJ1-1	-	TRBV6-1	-	CASSDLGHTNTEAFF	TGTGCCAGCAGTGATTTGGGACACACGAACACTGAAGCTTTCTTT
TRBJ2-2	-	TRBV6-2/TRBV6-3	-	CASSYRAPINTGELFF	TGTGCCAGCAGTTACCGAGCCCCCATCAACACCGGGGAGCTGTTTTTT
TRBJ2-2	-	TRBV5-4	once	CASSPTRVPTGELFF	TGTGCCAGCAGCCCTACGCGGGTCCCTACCGGGGAGCTGTTTTTT
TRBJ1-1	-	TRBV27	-	CATKYEQGSQNTEAFF	TGTGCCACCAAATATGAGCAGGGTTCCCAGAACACTGAAGCTTTCTTT
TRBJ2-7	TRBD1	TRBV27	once	CASSRPGTGANEQYF	TGTGCCAGCAGCAGACCCGGGACAGGGGCCAACGAGCAGTACTTC
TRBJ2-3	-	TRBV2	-	CASIAQTDTQYF	TGTGCCAGCATAGCGCAGACAGATACGCAGTATTTT